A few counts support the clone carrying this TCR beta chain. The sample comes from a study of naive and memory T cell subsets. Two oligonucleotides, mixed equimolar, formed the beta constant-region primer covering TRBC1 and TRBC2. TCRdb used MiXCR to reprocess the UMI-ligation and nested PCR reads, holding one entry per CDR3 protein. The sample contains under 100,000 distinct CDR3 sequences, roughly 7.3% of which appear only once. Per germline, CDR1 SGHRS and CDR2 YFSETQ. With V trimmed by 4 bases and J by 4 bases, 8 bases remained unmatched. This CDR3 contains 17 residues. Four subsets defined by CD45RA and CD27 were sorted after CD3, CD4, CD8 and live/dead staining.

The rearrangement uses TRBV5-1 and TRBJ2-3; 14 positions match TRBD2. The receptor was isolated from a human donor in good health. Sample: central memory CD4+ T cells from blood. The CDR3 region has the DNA TGCGCCAGCAGCGAGGGACTAGCGGGAGCTGGCGCAGATACGCAGTATTTT. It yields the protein CASSEGLAGAGADTQYF.